The 28 T cell receptor beta chains below were found in one sample sequenced in a study of blood T cell repertoires in COVID-19. The assay was immunoSEQ multiplex PCR, and TCRdb's table has in-frame clones only and misses some. The profile shows fewer than 200,000 clones, 85% to 90% of them singletons. Sample: peripheral blood. All receptors derive from a man aged 40-50 years with active or convalescent COVID-19.

This clone occurred a few times. The CDR3 nucleotides read TGTGCCAGCAGCGACGGACAGGGGTACGAGCAGTACTTC. This sequence encodes CASSDGQGYEQYF. V gene TRBV9 combines with J gene TRBJ2-7; 9 bases align to TRBD1. V trimming: 3 bases; J trimming: 4 bases; junction bases outside the gene matches: 2. CDR3 length: 13 amino acids. Germline V gives CDR1 SGDLS, CDR2 YYNGEE.

J is TRBJ2-1 and V is TRBV15, with a weak D call TRBD2 (5 bases). The CDR3 has 13 amino acids. The germline V gene has CDR1 LNHNV and CDR2 YYDKDF (reference sequence). V shed 0 bases and J shed 12 bases, with 12 bases lying between them. CDR3 sequence (DNA): TGTGCCACCAGCAGAGATATGGGGAGTGGGCAGTTCTTC. Amino acid sequence: CATSRDMGSGQFF.

The chain has TRBV4-1 and TRBJ2-7, with 10 positions matching TRBD2. This CDR3 is built from 18 residues. The junction had 11 bases not matched to a gene; V was cut back by 3 bases and J by 0 bases. Germline V gene data show CDR1 as MGHRA and CDR2 as YSYEKL. The CDR3 sequence is CASSHMASGGPSSYEQYF. The CDR3 DNA follows: TGCGCCAGCAGCCACATGGCTAGCGGGGGACCTAGCTCCTACGAGCAGTACTTC.

This clone was detected only once. V usage is TRBV19 and J usage is TRBJ2-3, with TRBD2 as a possible D gene (5 bases). The CDR3 is 15 residues long. Between the trimmed V and J ends, which lost 5 bases and 2 bases, there was a span of 14 bases. Per germline, CDR1 LNHDA and CDR2 SQIVND (reference sequence). Here the CDR3 reads CASSPGDAPTDTQYF. The CDR3 nucleotides read TGTGCCAGTAGTCCCGGGGATGCCCCCACAGATACGCAGTATTTT.

The gene calls are TRBV28 and TRBJ2-2; 8 bases are a match to TRBD1. The ends lost 5 bases at V and 8 bases at J; junction bases unmatched: 4. This CDR3 is built from 13 residues. Germline loops: CDR1 MDHEN, CDR2 SYDVKM. In DNA, the CDR3 is TGTGCCAGCAGTCGACAGGGGAGGGGGGAGCTGTTTTTT. Amino acid sequence: CASSRQGRGELFF. The full variable domain, completed using reference TRBV28 and TRBJ2-2, is DVKVTQSSRYLVKRTGEKVFLECVQDMDHENMFWYRQDPGLGLRLIYFSYDVKMKEKGDIPEGYSVSREKKERFSLILESASTNQTSMYLCASSRQGRGELFFGEGSRLTVL.

The rearrangement links TRBV3-1 (or the pseudogene TRBV3-2) to TRBJ1-5; 9 bases match TRBD1. The V and J ends lost 1 base and 1 base, in that order; junction bases with no gene match: 2. The germline V gene has CDR1 LGHDT and CDR2 YNNKEL (reference sequence). The CDR3 consists of 16 residues. The CDR3 protein is CASSQAGTGSNQPQHF. CDR3 bases: TGTGCCAGCAGCCAAGCCGGGACAGGGAGCAATCAGCCCCAGCATTTT.

The chain employs TRBV24-1 and TRBJ2-3; 13 nucleotides align to TRBD2. Germline V gene lookup returns CDR1 KGHDR and CDR2 SFDVKD. The V and J ends lost 4 bases and 8 bases, in that order; junction bases with no gene match: 8. This CDR3 is 16 amino acids long. CDR3 in amino acids: CATSEGLAGELSTQYF. The CDR3 DNA follows: TGTGCCACCAGTGAAGGACTAGCGGGGGAATTAAGTACGCAGTATTTT.

The chain has TRBV4-3 and TRBJ1-1; 10 bases align to TRBD1. V dropped 4 bases and J dropped 4; count of bases not matched to a gene: 9. The CDR3 runs 16 residues. CDR1 and CDR2 (germline): LGHNA, YSLEER. CDR3 sequence reads: CASSPPGTGEFTEAFF. In DNA, the CDR3 is TGCGCCAGCAGCCCGCCCGGGACAGGGGAGTTCACTGAAGCTTTCTTT.

The chain couples TRBV6-4 to TRBJ1-5, with 9 bases that match TRBD1. V shed 6 bases and J 6 bases; nucleotides not matched to a gene: 6. Germline-derived CDR1 and CDR2 are MRHNA and SNTAGT. The CDR3 spans 14 residues. The CDR3 loop is CASSRTGDGQPQHF. The DNA for the CDR3 is TGTGCCAGCAGCCGGACAGGGGATGGTCAGCCCCAGCATTTT.

V usage is TRBV5-4 and J usage is TRBJ1-2; 9 bases are a match to TRBD1. The CDR3 contains 14 residues. Trimming removed 5 bases from V and 7 bases from J; junction bases left unmatched: 9. Germline V gives CDR1 SGHNT, CDR2 YYREEE (reference sequence). CDR3 nucleotide sequence: TGTGCCAGCAGTTCCGGGACAGGGTTGTTTGGCTACACCTTC. It specifies CASSSGTGLFGYTF.

V is TRBV27 and J is TRBJ2-1; 10 nucleotides match TRBD2. Trimming cost V 5 bases and J 7 bases; bases outside gene matches: 8. There are 15 residues in the CDR3. The germline gives CDR1 MNHEY, CDR2 SMNVEV (reference sequence). The CDR3, as DNA: TGTGCCAGCAGTCCCAATAGCGGGGGGTTAAATGAGCAGTTCTTC. Amino acids: CASSPNSGGLNEQFF.

V and J are TRBV10-3 and TRBJ2-7; 9 positions match TRBD1. Germline V gene lookup returns CDR1 ENHRY and CDR2 SYGVKD. V dropped 4 bases and J dropped 9; count of bases not matched to a gene: 10. This CDR3 is 14 amino acids long. The CDR3 nucleotides are TGTGCCATCAGTGGATCCGGGACAGGGAAGGGGCAGTACTTC. Its protein product is CAISGSGTGKGQYF.

The chain links TRBV29-1 to TRBJ1-5; D remains ambiguous. Trimming removed 4 bases at V and 5 bases at J, with 12 bases between. Germline V gene data show CDR1 as SQVTM and CDR2 as ANQGSEA. This CDR3 is built from 13 residues. The CDR3: CSVASDYHQPQHF. CDR3 nucleotide sequence: TGCAGCGTTGCTTCAGACTACCATCAGCCCCAGCATTTT.

This clone has only one observation. One end of the junction varies from germline; a read error may be responsible. The J gene is TRBJ2-1, the V gene TRBV7-7; 7 bases match TRBD1. The CDR3 is made up of 18 amino acids. The germline gives CDR1 SSHAT, CDR2 FNYEAQ (reference sequence). The CDR3 spells CASSPGPKVGGPYNEQFF. The CDR3 DNA reads TGTGCTAGCAGCCCCGGACCCAAGGTAGGGGGCCCCTACAATGAGCAGTTCTTC.

In this sample, this clone turned up a few times. The V call is TRBV18, the J call TRBJ2-7; no reliable D call. This CDR3 spans 14 amino acids. V dropped 0 bases and J dropped 2 bases, with 8 bases sitting between them. Germline CDR1 reads KGHSH; CDR2 reads LQKENI. CDR3 region: CASSPPGRTYEQYF. CDR3 DNA: TGTGCCAGCTCACCACCGGGCAGAACCTACGAGCAGTACTTC. Full variable domain (remainder filled in from reference TRBV18 and TRBJ2-7): NAGVMQNPRHLVRRRGQEARLRCSPMKGHSHVYWYRQLPEEGLKFMVYLQKENIIDESGMPKERFSAEFPKEGPSILRIQQVVRGDSAAYFCASSPPGRTYEQYFGPGTRLTVT.

This sequence joins TRBV28 and TRBJ1-5; D uncertain. The CDR3 is 14 amino acids. CDR1 and CDR2 (germline): MDHEN, SYDVKM. The V end lost 2 bases, the J end lost 3 bases, and 8 bases lay between the germline ends. The CDR3 reads CASSLGQYNQPQHF. In DNA, the CDR3 is TGTGCCAGCAGTTTAGGGCAGTACAATCAGCCCCAGCATTTT. Full variable domain (rest looked up from reference TRBV28 and TRBJ1-5): DVKVTQSSRYLVKRTGEKVFLECVQDMDHENMFWYRQDPGLGLRLIYFSYDVKMKEKGDIPEGYSVSREKKERFSLILESASTNQTSMYLCASSLGQYNQPQHFGDGTRLSIL.

This clone has only one observation. The junction does not match germline at one end; this may be a read error. The same CDR3 can be traced to other DNA sequences in this sample. Here the CDR3 reads CASSLGGYNSPLHF. The CDR3 nucleotides are TGTGCCAGTAGCTTAGGCGGCTATAATTCACCCCTCCACTTT. The chain is built from TRBV7-2 and TRBJ1-6; D is unclear. The germline CDR1 and CDR2 sequences are SGHTA and FQGNSA. The length of the CDR3 is 14 residues.

A few counts support this clone. At the DNA level, this CDR3 is encoded by other sequences in the same sample as well. This chain uses TRBV5-1 with TRBJ1-4; possibly TRBD1 for D (5 bases). Per germline, CDR1 SGHRS and CDR2 YFSETQ. The CDR3 is made up of 14 amino acids. V shed 2 bases and J shed 6 bases, with 11 bases lying between them. CDR3 bases: TGCGCCAGCAGCTTAACCGGGGGGGATGAAAAACTGTTTTTT. Amino acid sequence: CASSLTGGDEKLFF.

This chain uses TRBV28 with TRBJ1-1, with D possibly matching TRBD1 (6 bases). CDR1 is MDHEN, CDR2 SYDVKM, per germline. This CDR3 is built from 14 residues. Trimming pared 2 bases from V and 1 base from J, leaving 8 bases between. CDR3 DNA: TGTGCCAGCAGTTTAACAGGGCGGAACACTGAAGCTTTCTTT. Encoded protein: CASSLTGRNTEAFF.

The rearrangement links TRBV6-5 to TRBJ2-7, with D possibly being TRBD1 (6 bases). Looked up from germline, CDR1 is MNHEY and CDR2 is SVGAGI. The CDR3 is made up of 12 amino acids. V dropped 10 bases and J dropped 0 bases, with 10 bases sitting between them. The CDR3 loop reads CATQGSSYEQYF. CDR3 DNA: TGTGCCACCCAGGGGAGCTCCTACGAGCAGTACTTC.

This clone turned up a few times. This rearrangement joins TRBV30 to TRBJ1-1; the match to TRBD1 covers 9 bases. Germline V lookup: CDR1 GTSNPN, CDR2 SVGIG (reference sequence). Trimming cost V 1 base and J 4 bases; bases outside gene matches: 10. The CDR3 spans 16 residues. The CDR3 nucleotides are TGTGCCTGGAGTGGAAAGGGGACAGGGCGGGGCACTGAAGCTTTCTTT. This gives the protein CAWSGKGTGRGTEAFF.

The chain links TRBV4-2 to TRBJ1-5, with 10 bases fitting TRBD1. Germline V gene lookup returns CDR1 LGHNA and CDR2 YNFKEQ. The CDR3 runs 16 residues. The ends lost 3 bases at V and 7 bases at J; junction bases unmatched: 9. CDR3 in amino acids: CASSHNTGTGEQPQHF. DNA for the CDR3: TGTGCCAGCAGCCACAACACCGGGACAGGGGAACAGCCCCAGCATTTT.

V is TRBV6-2 or TRBV6-3 and J is TRBJ2-1; 10 bases are shared with TRBD2. From germline, CDR1 is MNHEY and CDR2 SVGEGT. The CDR3 contains 15 residues. V lost 4 bases to trimming and J lost 4 bases; unmatched junction nucleotides: 4. The CDR3 DNA is TGTGCCAGCAGTTCTACTAGCGGGGCTTACAATGAGCAGTTCTTC. Protein product: CASSSTSGAYNEQFF.

This clone was seen more than once but under ten times. A junction boundary mismatches the germline segment, possibly from a read error. The V gene is TRBV7-7, the J gene TRBJ2-1, with 7 positions matching TRBD2. The CDR3 covers 16 residues. Germline loops: CDR1 SSHAT, CDR2 FNYEAQ (reference sequence). DNA for the CDR3: TGTGCTAGCAGCTTAGGGACGGGGGGCTCCTACAATGAGCAGTTCTTC. It translates to CASSLGTGGSYNEQFF.

The chain couples TRBV28 to TRBJ1-5, with 7 positions matching TRBD1. Germline V gives CDR1 MDHEN, CDR2 SYDVKM. The CDR3 consists of 14 residues. After removal of 6 bases from V and 1 base from J, the junction contained 3 bases not matched to a gene. This CDR3 is CASRSGGSNQPQHF. In DNA form, the CDR3 reads TGTGCCAGCAGATCAGGGGGAAGCAATCAGCCCCAGCATTTT.

This clone was seen just once. The chain links TRBV6-5 to TRBJ1-2, with 7 bases fitting TRBD1. The V gene end was trimmed by 6 bases and the J gene end by 8 bases; junction bases not matched to a gene: 6. The CDR3 contains 12 residues. Germline values: CDR1 MNHEY, CDR2 SVGAGI. The DNA of the CDR3 is TGTGCCAGCAGGACAGGGTCCGACGGCTACACCTTC. Amino acids: CASRTGSDGYTF.

This chain connects TRBV7-3 to TRBJ2-1, with D possibly being TRBD2 (7 bases). The ends were cut back, 5 bases at V and 7 bases at J, with 18 bases in the middle. This CDR3 comprises 15 residues. CDR1 and CDR2 (germline): SGHTA, FQGTGA. This CDR3 reads CASSPGGGASNEQFF. The CDR3, as DNA: TGTGCCAGCAGCCCCGGAGGGGGGGCCTCAAATGAGCAGTTCTTC.

This chain joins TRBV3-1 (or the pseudogene TRBV3-2) and TRBJ2-7, with D perhaps TRBD2 (6 bases). V shed 1 base and J shed 3 bases, with 13 bases lying between them. CDR3 length: 15 residues. Germline CDR1 and CDR2: LGHDT and YNNKEL (reference sequence). CDR3 protein: CASSQGGGIYYEQYF. CDR3 coding DNA: TGTGCCAGCAGCCAAGGGGGAGGAATATACTACGAGCAGTACTTC.